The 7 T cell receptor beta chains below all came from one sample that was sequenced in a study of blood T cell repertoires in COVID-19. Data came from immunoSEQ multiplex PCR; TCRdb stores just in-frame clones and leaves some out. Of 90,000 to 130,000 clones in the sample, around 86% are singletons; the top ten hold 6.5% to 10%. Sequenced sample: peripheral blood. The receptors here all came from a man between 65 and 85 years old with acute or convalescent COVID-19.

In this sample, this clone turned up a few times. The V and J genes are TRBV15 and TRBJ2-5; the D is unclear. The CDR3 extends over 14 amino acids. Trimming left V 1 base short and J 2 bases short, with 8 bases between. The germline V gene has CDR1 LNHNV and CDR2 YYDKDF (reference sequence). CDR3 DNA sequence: TGTGCCACCAGCAGAGGGTCTAGTCAAGAGACCCAGTACTTC. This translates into CATSRGSSQETQYF. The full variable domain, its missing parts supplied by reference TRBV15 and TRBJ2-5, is DAMVIQNPRYQVTQFGKPVTLSCSQTLNHNVMYWYQQKSSQAPKLLFHYYDKDFNNEADTPDNFQSRRPNTSFCFLDIRSPGLGDTAMYLCATSRGSSQETQYFGPGTRLLVL.

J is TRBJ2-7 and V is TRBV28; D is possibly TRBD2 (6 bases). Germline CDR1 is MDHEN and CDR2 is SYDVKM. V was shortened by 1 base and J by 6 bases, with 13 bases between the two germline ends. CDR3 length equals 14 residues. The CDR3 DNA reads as TGTGCCAGCAGTTTATTAAGGAGGGGAGGCGAGCAGTACTTC. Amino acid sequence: CASSLLRRGGEQYF.

The CDR3 DNA follows: TGTGCCAGCAGCTTCCTACAGGGGGCAACTAATGAAAAACTGTTTTTT. Amino acids: CASSFLQGATNEKLFF. This chain joins TRBV7-2 and TRBJ1-4, with 8 bases identical to TRBD1. The CDR3 runs 16 residues. The trim removed 3 bases at V and 0 bases at J, leaving 3 bases unmatched. CDR1 SGHTA and CDR2 FQGNSA come from the germline V gene.

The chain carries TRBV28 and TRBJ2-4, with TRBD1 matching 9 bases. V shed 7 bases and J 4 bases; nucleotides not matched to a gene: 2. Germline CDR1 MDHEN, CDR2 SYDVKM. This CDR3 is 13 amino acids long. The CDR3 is CASIGTGKNIQYF. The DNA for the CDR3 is TGTGCCAGCATTGGGACAGGGAAAAACATTCAGTACTTC.

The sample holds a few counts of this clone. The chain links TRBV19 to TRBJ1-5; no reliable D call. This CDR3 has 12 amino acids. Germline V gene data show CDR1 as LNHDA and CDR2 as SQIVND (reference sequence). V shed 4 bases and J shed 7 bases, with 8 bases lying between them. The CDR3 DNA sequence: TGTGCCAGTAGTACCAACATACAGCCCCAGCATTTT. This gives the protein CASSTNIQPQHF.

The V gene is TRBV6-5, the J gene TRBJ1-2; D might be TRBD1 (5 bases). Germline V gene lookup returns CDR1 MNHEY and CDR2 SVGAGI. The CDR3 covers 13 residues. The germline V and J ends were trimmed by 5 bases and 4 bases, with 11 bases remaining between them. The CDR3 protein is CASSPTGGYGYTF. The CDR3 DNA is TGTGCCAGCAGTCCCACGGGGGGCTATGGCTACACCTTC.

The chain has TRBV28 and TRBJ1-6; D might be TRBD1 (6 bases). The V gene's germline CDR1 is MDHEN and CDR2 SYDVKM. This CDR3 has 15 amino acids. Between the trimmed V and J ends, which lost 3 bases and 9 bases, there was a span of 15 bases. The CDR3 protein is CASSFYGGASSPLHF. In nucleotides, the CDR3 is TGTGCCAGCAGTTTTTATGGGGGGGCGAGTTCACCCCTCCACTTT.